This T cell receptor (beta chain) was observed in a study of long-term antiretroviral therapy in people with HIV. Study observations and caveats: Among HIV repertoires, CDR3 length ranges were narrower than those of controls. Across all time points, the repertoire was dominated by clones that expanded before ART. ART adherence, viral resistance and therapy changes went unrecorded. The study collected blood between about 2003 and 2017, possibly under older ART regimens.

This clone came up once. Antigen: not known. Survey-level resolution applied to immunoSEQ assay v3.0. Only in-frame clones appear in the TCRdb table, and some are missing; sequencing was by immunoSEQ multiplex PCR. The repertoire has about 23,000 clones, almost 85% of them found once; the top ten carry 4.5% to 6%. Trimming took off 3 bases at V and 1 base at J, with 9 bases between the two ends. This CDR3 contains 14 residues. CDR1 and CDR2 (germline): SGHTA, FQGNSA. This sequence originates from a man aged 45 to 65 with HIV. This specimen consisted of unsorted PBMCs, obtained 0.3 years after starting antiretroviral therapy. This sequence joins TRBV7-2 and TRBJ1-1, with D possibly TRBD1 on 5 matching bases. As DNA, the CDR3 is TGTGCCAGCAGCTTGGGACCCCAGAACACTGAAGCTTTCTTT. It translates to CASSLGPQNTEAFF.